This TCR beta chain came from a study of T cell responses to AZD1222 COVID-19 vaccine (dated by TCRdb to the early 2020s). Regarding the research as a whole: Because spike-specific TCR depth and breadth did not differ between the two schedules, AZD1222 recipients who got a second dose at roughly 4 weeks were pooled with those who got a second dose at roughly 12 weeks. TCR sequencing was performed for about 240 trial participants, of whom some 200 were given two doses of AZD1222 and around 25 were given two doses of MenACWY control vaccine. Trial participants were enrolled by age into subgroups of 18-55, 56-69 and 70-plus years, and roughly 150, 30 and 60 TCR-sequenced participants, respectively, were included in these subgroups.

The sample's time point label, decoded: baseline before first vaccination. The vaccinee samples were drawn from two UK trials, COV001 and COV002, one of which was a single-blind randomized controlled phase 2/3 trial testing AZD1222 (ChAdOx1 nCoV-19) in healthy adults. For TCRbeta chain sequencing, PBMC samples from trial participants were taken at day 0 and at day 28 after the second dose. The CDR3 regions of human TCRbeta chains were analyzed by immunosequencing. As for the original processing: TCRs in the repertoires were matched against a reference library of SARS-CoV-2-specific TCRs that had been generated with the MIRA antigen-specificity platform. Breadth was defined as the fraction of unique TCRs that were SARS-CoV-2-associated, and depth was defined as the fraction of total T cells that were SARS-CoV-2-associated. Using the MIRA data, each spike-specific TCR was assigned both to the spike region to which the TCR was reactive and to a CD4 or CD8 class. Log10-transformed breadth and depth values were compared by one-way ANOVA with Sidak's multiple comparisons tests. Entries here come from immuneACCESS through TCRdb and include only in-frame sequences with V and J called. Some clones fail to appear in such tables; in the studies checked, an unresolved V gene covers under half of the shortfall, and the cause of the remainder is unknown. V and J calls and clone size are as listed in that table; D and trimming were resolved from the DNA. The sample table contains tens of thousands of clones; only one count was recorded for under 85% of them. 52% of the sample is taken by the ten largest.

For this clone: Its antigen is still unknown. Base qualities were left out, and no much larger clone turns up one base away.

The full study reports these points: Conclusions about previously exposed vaccinees are limited, since just six AZD1222 recipients were seropositive for SARS-CoV-2 at baseline. Reportedly, almost half of the unique spike-specific TCRs recognized epitopes lying outside the regions that are mutated in the B.1.351 and B.1.1.7 variants. In the small 56-69-year group, the increase in depth fell short of significance, most likely because of low power. Spike-specific TCR breadth and depth rose significantly after two AZD1222 doses compared with day 0 and with MenACWY recipients. Participants were mostly white British and included more females than males, and it was suggested by the authors that clonal diversity may have been underestimated. The whole spike protein was spanned by vaccine-associated CD4 TCRs, and dominant responses were seen in regions 160-218 and 743-854. Because no day 14 peak-response samples were available, the repertoires could be characterized only after the peak T cell response.

At the junction V is shortened by 1 base and J by 5 bases, with 6 bases in between. From its cysteine to its phenylalanine, the CDR3 spans 13 amino acids. Just CDR3 DNA is preserved here, 39 bases in frame from base 1. The TCR originated in an adult in good health. The rearranged segments are TRBV12-3 or TRBV12-4 and TRBJ1-5; the D gene remains uncertain. The sequences come from peripheral blood, collected on day 0 of AZD1222 vaccination. Here is the DNA: TGTGCCAGCAGTTTAGGGTCTGATCAGCCCCAGCATTTT. It is translated as CASSLGSDQPQHF.